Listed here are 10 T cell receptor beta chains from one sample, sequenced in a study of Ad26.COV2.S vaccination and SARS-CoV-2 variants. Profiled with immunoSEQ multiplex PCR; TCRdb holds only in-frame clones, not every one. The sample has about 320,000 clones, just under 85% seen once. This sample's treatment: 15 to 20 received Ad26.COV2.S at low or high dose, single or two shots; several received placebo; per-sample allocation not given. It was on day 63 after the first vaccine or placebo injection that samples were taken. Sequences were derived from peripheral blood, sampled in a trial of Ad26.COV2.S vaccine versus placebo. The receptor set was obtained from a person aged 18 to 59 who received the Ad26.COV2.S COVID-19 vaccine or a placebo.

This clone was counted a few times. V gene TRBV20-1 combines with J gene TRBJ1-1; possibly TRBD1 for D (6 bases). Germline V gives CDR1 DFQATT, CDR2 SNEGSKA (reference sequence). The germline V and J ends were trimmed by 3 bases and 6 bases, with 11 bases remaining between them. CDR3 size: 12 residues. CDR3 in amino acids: CSASRGGPEAFF. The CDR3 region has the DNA TGCAGTGCTAGTAGGGGGGGTCCTGAAGCTTTCTTT.

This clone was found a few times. CDR3 in amino acids: CASGFTGREIFNQPQHF. The CDR3 nucleotides are TGTGCTAGTGGTTTCACCGGGCGAGAGATCTTCAATCAGCCCCAGCATTTT. The rearrangement joins TRBV12-5 to TRBJ1-5; no clear D gene. The CDR3 is made up of 17 amino acids. V lost 3 bases and J 3 bases, leaving 18 bases between the germline ends. Germline assignment: CDR1 LGHNT and CDR2 FRNRAP.

The CDR3 loop reads CASSPVGGHSPEQFF. CDR3 DNA sequence: TGTGCCAGCAGTCCCGTGGGGGGGCATTCTCCTGAGCAGTTCTTC. J is TRBJ2-1 and V is TRBV9; maybe TRBD2 (7 bases). There are 15 residues in the CDR3. Germline V gene sequence: CDR1 SGDLS, CDR2 YYNGEE. Trimming stripped 5 bases from V and 9 bases from J, with 21 bases between.

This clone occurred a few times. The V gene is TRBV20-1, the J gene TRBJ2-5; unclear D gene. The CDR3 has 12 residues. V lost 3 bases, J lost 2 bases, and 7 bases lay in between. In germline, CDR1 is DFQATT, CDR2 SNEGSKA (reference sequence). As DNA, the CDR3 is TGCAGTGCTAGTCCTCGGCAAGAGACCCAGTACTTC. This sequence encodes CSASPRQETQYF.

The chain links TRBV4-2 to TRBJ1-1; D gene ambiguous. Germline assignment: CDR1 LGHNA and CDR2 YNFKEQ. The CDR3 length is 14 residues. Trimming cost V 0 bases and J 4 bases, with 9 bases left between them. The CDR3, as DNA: TGTGCCAGCAGCCAAGATTCCCTCGGCACTGAAGCTTTCTTT. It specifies CASSQDSLGTEAFF.

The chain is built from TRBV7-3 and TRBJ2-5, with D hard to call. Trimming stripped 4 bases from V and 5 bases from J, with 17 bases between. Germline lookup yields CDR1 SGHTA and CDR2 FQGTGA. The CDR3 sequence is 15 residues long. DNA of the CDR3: TGTGCCAGCAGCTCAAGCACGGACCCAAGGGAGACCCAGTACTTC. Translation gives CASSSSTDPRETQYF. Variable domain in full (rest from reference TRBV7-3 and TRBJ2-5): GAGVSQTPSNKVTEKGKYVELRCDPISGHTALYWYRQSLGQGPEFLIYFQGTGAADDSGLPNDRFFAVRPEGSVSTLKIQRTERGDSAVYLCASSSSTDPRETQYFGPGTRLLVL.

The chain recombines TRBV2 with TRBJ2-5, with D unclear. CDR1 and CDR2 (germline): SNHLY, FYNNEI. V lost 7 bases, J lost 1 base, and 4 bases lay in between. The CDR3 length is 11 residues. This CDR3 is CASMIQETQYF. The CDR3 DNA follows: TGTGCCAGCATGATCCAAGAGACCCAGTACTTC.

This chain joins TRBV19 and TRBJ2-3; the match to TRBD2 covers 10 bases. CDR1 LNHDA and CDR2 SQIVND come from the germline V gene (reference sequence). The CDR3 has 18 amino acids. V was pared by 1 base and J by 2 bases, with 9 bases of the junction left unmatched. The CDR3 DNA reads TGTGCCAGTAGTATAGGAGATAGCGGGGGGCAAATCACAGATACGCAGTATTTT. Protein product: CASSIGDSGGQITDTQYF.

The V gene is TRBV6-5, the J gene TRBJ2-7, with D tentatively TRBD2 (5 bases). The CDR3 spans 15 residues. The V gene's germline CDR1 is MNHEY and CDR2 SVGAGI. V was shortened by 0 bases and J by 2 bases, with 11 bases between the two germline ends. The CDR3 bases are TGTGCCAGCAGTTACTCGAGGGAACCGACCTACGAGCAGTACTTC. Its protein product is CASSYSREPTYEQYF.

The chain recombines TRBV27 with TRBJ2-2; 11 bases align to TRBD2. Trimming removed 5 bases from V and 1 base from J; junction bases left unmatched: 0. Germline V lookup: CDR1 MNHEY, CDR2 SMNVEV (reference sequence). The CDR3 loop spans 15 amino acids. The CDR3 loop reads CASSGLAGNTGELFF. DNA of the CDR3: TGTGCCAGCAGTGGACTAGCGGGGAACACCGGGGAGCTGTTTTTT.